The rows below give T cell receptor beta chains drawn from one sample of a study of blood T cell repertoires in COVID-19. Method: immunoSEQ multiplex PCR; TCRdb's copy keeps in-frame clones and lacks some. The sample comprises 130,000 to 150,000 clones, less than 85% of which are singletons, and roughly 9% rests with the top ten. The sequencing input was peripheral blood. The receptors originated from a woman of 80 years or more in a cohort sampled during active or convalescent COVID-19. The CDR3 runs from the conserved cysteine through the conserved F or W. Each record gives: V gene, D gene, clone size, J gene, CDR3 DNA, CDR3 protein. The D gene is left open where the match is weak. Expanded clones get a size class; other rows say once, few or many, or leave the size out.

TRBV3-1/TRBV3-2	NA	NA	TRBJ1-5	TGTGCCAGCAGCCAAAACAGGGTTGGTCAGCCCCAGCATTTT	CASSQNRVGQPQHF
TRBV4-1	TRBD2	NA	TRBJ2-7	TGCGCCAGCAGCCAAGCCCCGACTAGCGTAAACTACGAGCAGTACTTC	CASSQAPTSVNYEQYF
TRBV10-3	TRBD1	NA	TRBJ1-2	TGTGCCATCAGTGCGATGGGACAGAACTATGGCTACACCTTC	CAISAMGQNYGYTF
TRBV25-1	NA	NA	TRBJ1-1	TGTGCCAGCAGTGCCACCCGTTTGAGGACTGAAGCTTTCTTT	CASSATRLRTEAFF
TRBV9	NA	NA	TRBJ2-3	TGTGCCAGCAGCGTAGTAGGGGGTGGAGGATACACAGATACGCAGTATTTT	CASSVVGGGGYTDTQYF
TRBV18	NA	NA	TRBJ2-3	TGTGCCAGCTCTCCCCAGACAGGCTCTAGCACAGATACGCAGTATTTT	CASSPQTGSSTDTQYF
TRBV6-2/TRBV6-3	NA	NA	TRBJ1-5	TGTGCCAGCAGTTACTGGACAGTAGACAATCAGCCCCAGCATTTT	CASSYWTVDNQPQHF
TRBV5-8	NA	NA	TRBJ2-1	TGTGCCAGCAGCTCACCCCCGGGGGAGTCCTACAATGAGCAGTTCTTC	CASSSPPGESYNEQFF
TRBV15	NA	NA	TRBJ2-1	TGTGCCACCAGAGTGGCGGGGCACAATGAGCAGTTCTTC	CATRVAGHNEQFF
TRBV27	NA	NA	TRBJ1-1	TGTGCCAGCAGTTTCGAGCTGAACACTGAAGCTTTCTTT	CASSFELNTEAFF
TRBV5-4	NA	once	TRBJ2-6	TGTGCCAGCAGGGACAGCTCTGGGGCCAACGTCCTGACTTTC	CASRDSSGANVLTF
TRBV7-2	NA	NA	TRBJ1-1	TGTGCCAGCAGCACAGCTCCCCCGAACACTGAAGCTTTCTTT	CASSTAPPNTEAFF
TRBV28	TRBD2	NA	TRBJ2-3	TGTGCCAGCAGTTCGTGGCTAGCGGGGGGATCCCTTGACACAGATACGCAGTATTTT	CASSSWLAGGSLDTDTQYF
TRBV15	TRBD2	NA	TRBJ2-7	TGTGCCACGTTTTCCACGACTAGCGGATCCTACGAGCAGTACTTC	CATFSTTSGSYEQYF
TRBV4-2	NA	once	TRBJ2-2	TGTGCCAGCAGCCTTGGACTGCAGAACACCGGGGAGCTGTTTTTT	CASSLGLQNTGELFF
TRBV10-3	TRBD1	NA	TRBJ1-3	TGTGCCATCAGTGAAGGACAGGGTTCTGGAAACACCATATATTTT	CAISEGQGSGNTIYF
TRBV4-3	TRBD1	NA	TRBJ2-1	TGCGCCAGCACAGGGGGCTCCTACAATGAGCAGTTCTTC	CASTGGSYNEQFF
TRBV11-2	NA	few	TRBJ1-3	TGTGCCAGCAGCTTCCGGGGGTTGGACTCTGGAAACACCATATATTTT	CASSFRGLDSGNTIYF
TRBV6-5	NA	NA	TRBJ1-2	TGTGCCAGCAAACTGATTGCCCTAAGTGGCTACACCTTC	CASKLIALSGYTF
TRBV14	NA	NA	TRBJ1-1	TGTGCCAGCAGCCAAGGTTCGGGGGGCAGTCCCTACACTGAAGCTTTCTTT	CASSQGSGGSPYTEAFF
TRBV2	TRBD1	NA	TRBJ1-1	TGTGCCAGCAGCCTGCAGGGACAGGGGGTCGGCACTGAAGCTTTCTTT	CASSLQGQGVGTEAFF
TRBV6-2/TRBV6-3	NA	NA	TRBJ2-5	TGTGCCAGCAGCCTGGGCGGGGAGGCTGGGGAGACCCAGTACTTC	CASSLGGEAGETQYF
TRBV24-1	TRBD1	NA	TRBJ1-2	TGTGCCACAAGCAAACAGGGGGCTAACTATGGCTACACCTTC	CATSKQGANYGYTF
TRBV7-8	NA	NA	TRBJ1-5	TGTGCCAGCAGCTCCACCGGGGGCAATCAGCCCCAGCATTTT	CASSSTGGNQPQHF
TRBV15	NA	NA	TRBJ1-2	TGTGCCACCAGCACAGTCGACGGAGCCTACGGCTACACCTTC	CATSTVDGAYGYTF
TRBV5-5	TRBD1	NA	TRBJ1-1	TGTGCCAGCAGCGGATCCGGGACAGTGAACACTGAAGCTTTCTTT	CASSGSGTVNTEAFF
TRBV11-2	TRBD1	NA	TRBJ2-5	TGTGCCAGCAGCCCCCGGACAGGGGGGTTGTACGAGACCCAGTACTTC	CASSPRTGGLYETQYF
TRBV28	NA	NA	TRBJ1-2	TGTGCCAGCAGTTACAGTAACAATGGCTACACCTTC	CASSYSNNGYTF
TRBV5-1	TRBD1	NA	TRBJ1-6	TGCGCCAGCAGTTCCCTACCGGGACAGCGGATGAGCTCCTATAATTCACCCCTCCACTTT	CASSSLPGQRMSSYNSPLHF
TRBV29-1	TRBD1	NA	TRBJ2-7	TGCAGCGTTGATGCCGGACAGGGTTACGAGCAGTACTTC	CSVDAGQGYEQYF
TRBV9	TRBD2	NA	TRBJ2-2	TGTGCCAGCAGCCCCGCGGGGGGGGTTCTCGACACCGGGGAGCTGTTTTTT	CASSPAGGVLDTGELFF
TRBV4-1	TRBD1	NA	TRBJ2-1	TGCGCCAGCAGCCAAGCCGGGACAGCCTTGAATGAGCAGTTCTTC	CASSQAGTALNEQFF
TRBV12-5	NA	NA	TRBJ1-3	TGTGCTAGTGGTCCCAGCGGGGTCTCTGGAAACACCATATATTTT	CASGPSGVSGNTIYF
TRBV5-8	TRBD1	NA	TRBJ1-5	TGTGCCAGCAGCCACGGGACAGGGGGCAATCAGCCCCAGCATTTT	CASSHGTGGNQPQHF